A single sample is the source of the 27 T cell receptor beta chains below, sequenced in a study of OX40 agonist ivuxolimab in advanced cancers. Only in-frame clones appear in the TCRdb table, and some are missing; sequencing was by immunoSEQ multiplex PCR. The sample holds over 14,000 clones, approximately 80% seen once. The source was CD4+ or CD8+ T cells sorted from blood, collected in a trial of the OX40 agonist ivuxolimab. Source of these receptors: an adult with an advanced solid tumor such as melanoma, head and neck, liver or kidney cancer.

This clone was detected only a few times. The rearrangement links TRBV4-2 to TRBJ2-1, with TRBD2 matching over 9 bases. Germline V gene data show CDR1 as LGHNA and CDR2 as YNFKEQ. With 0 bases clipped from V and 4 bases from J, the junction kept 4 bases outside the gene matches. CDR3 length: 16 amino acids. The chain's CDR3 is CASSQEASGIYNEQFF. CDR3 nucleotide sequence: TGTGCCAGCAGCCAAGAGGCTAGCGGGATTTACAATGAGCAGTTCTTC.

This clone occurred a few times. The genes are TRBV11-1 and TRBJ2-1, with TRBD2 matching over 9 bases. The V gene end was trimmed by 1 base and the J gene end by 7 bases; junction bases not matched to a gene: 8. Germline CDR1 and CDR2: SGHAT and FQDESV (reference sequence). The CDR3 length is 16 residues. CDR3 nucleotide sequence: TGTGCCAGCAGCTTAGACCGGACTAGCGCCAGAAATGAGCAGTTCTTC. Translating it yields CASSLDRTSARNEQFF.

The chain employs TRBV9 and TRBJ2-2, with a possible D match to TRBD2 (7 bases). CDR3 length: 16 residues. Germline loops: CDR1 SGDLS, CDR2 YYNGEE. Trimming cost V 7 bases and J 3 bases, with 19 bases left between them. As DNA, the CDR3 is TGTGCCAGCGGGGGGGCGGTTGGGCCCCACACCGGGGAGCTGTTTTTT. It codes for CASGGAVGPHTGELFF.

V and J are TRBV27 and TRBJ1-6; the match to TRBD1 covers 7 bases. V lost 5 bases to trimming and J lost 9 bases; unmatched junction nucleotides: 10. The length of the CDR3 is 15 residues. Per germline, CDR1 MNHEY and CDR2 SMNVEV (reference sequence). This CDR3 is CASSRSTGPPSPLHF. CDR3 sequence (DNA): TGTGCCAGCAGTCGGTCGACAGGGCCCCCTTCACCCCTCCACTTT.

This clone was observed a few times. The J gene is TRBJ2-3, the V gene TRBV5-6; D gene uncertain. The V gene's germline CDR1 is SGHDT and CDR2 YYEEEE. Deletions cut 0 bases from V and 11 bases from J, with 13 bases between. The CDR3 is 13 residues long. The CDR3: CASSLAALIKQYF. In DNA, the CDR3 is TGTGCCAGCAGCTTGGCCGCGTTGATTAAGCAGTATTTT.

The chain carries TRBV27 and TRBJ1-1; tentative D call: TRBD1 (5 bases). In germline, CDR1 is MNHEY, CDR2 SMNVEV (reference sequence). Trimming shortened V by 5 bases and J by 6 bases, and 13 bases separated the two germline ends. The CDR3 is made up of 13 amino acids. The DNA of the CDR3 is TGTGCCAGCAGTGGACAAGGAAGGGCTGAAGCTTTCTTT. Translation gives CASSGQGRAEAFF.

This chain connects TRBV7-9 to TRBJ2-7, with D uncertain. The V and J ends lost 7 bases and 3 bases respectively, with 13 bases between them. Germline assignment: CDR1 SEHNR and CDR2 FQNEAQ (reference sequence). The CDR3 spans 13 residues. The CDR3, as DNA: TGTGCCAGCAACCCGGCCGCCTACTACGAGCAGTACTTC. Amino acids: CASNPAAYYEQYF.

This CDR3 is CALRLGPTGYTF. In nucleotides, the CDR3 is TGTGCCCTCAGACTGGGCCCTACAGGCTACACCTTC. This chain joins TRBV9 and TRBJ1-2; D is unclear. CDR1 is SGDLS, CDR2 YYNGEE, per germline. The CDR3 has 12 amino acids. V was shortened by 10 bases and J by 8 bases, with 18 bases between the two germline ends.

The chain links TRBV7-6 to TRBJ2-1; D is perhaps TRBD2 (5 bases). Germline V gene data show CDR1 as SGHVS and CDR2 as FNYEAQ. Trimming left V 4 bases short and J 7 bases short, with 8 bases between. The CDR3 covers 12 residues. The CDR3 DNA reads as TGTGCCAGCAGCTCAGAGGGAAATGAGCAGTTCTTC. Translating gives CASSSEGNEQFF.

This chain joins TRBV9 and TRBJ2-1; tentatively, D is TRBD2 (6 bases). V shed 2 bases and J shed 7 bases, with 16 bases lying between them. Germline CDR1 and CDR2: SGDLS and YYNGEE. CDR3 length: 15 residues. As DNA, the CDR3 is TGTGCCAGCAGCGTCGGCACTAGCTCCCGGAATGAGCAGTTCTTC. Amino acids: CASSVGTSSRNEQFF. The variable domain in full, completed from reference TRBV9 and TRBJ2-1, reads DSGVTQTPKHLITATGQRVTLRCSPRSGDLSVYWYQQSLDQGLQFLIQYYNGEERAKGNILERFSAQQFPDLHSELNLSSLELGDSALYFCASSVGTSSRNEQFFGPGTRLTVL.

This clone is classed as hyperexpanded. The rearrangement joins TRBV5-1 to TRBJ1-4; tentative D call: TRBD1 (5 bases). The CDR3 length is 15 residues. The germline V gene has CDR1 SGHRS and CDR2 YFSETQ. Trimming stripped 4 bases from V and 4 bases from J, with 14 bases between. The CDR3 bases are TGCGCCAGCAGCCTCGGTTTCGGGGGTAATGAAAAACTGTTTTTT. This translates into CASSLGFGGNEKLFF.

This chain connects TRBV19 to TRBJ2-3; D gene uncertain. Trimming pared 3 bases from V and 0 bases from J, leaving 4 bases between. The CDR3 runs to 13 residues. Germline CDR1 is LNHDA and CDR2 is SQIVND (reference sequence). This CDR3 is CASSIQSTDTQYF. In nucleotides, the CDR3 is TGTGCCAGTAGTATCCAGAGCACAGATACGCAGTATTTT. The full variable domain, with the rest looked up from reference TRBV19 and TRBJ2-3, is DGGITQSPKYLFRKEGQNVTLSCEQNLNHDAMYWYRQDPGQGLRLIYYSQIVNDFQKGDIAEGYSVSREKKESFPLTVTSAQKNPTAFYLCASSIQSTDTQYFGPGTRLTVL.

This clone is a singleton in its sample. The V gene is TRBV27, the J gene TRBJ2-3, with unresolved D. Germline V lookup: CDR1 MNHEY, CDR2 SMNVEV (reference sequence). The length of the CDR3 is 13 residues. V lost 3 bases, J lost 3 bases, and 7 bases lay in between. The DNA of the CDR3 is TGTGCCAGCAGTTTCCTAGTAACAGATACGCAGTATTTT. Its protein product is CASSFLVTDTQYF.

This chain connects TRBV6-6 to TRBJ2-5; TRBD1 agrees at 7 bases. CDR1 and CDR2 (germline): MNHNY, SVGAGI (reference sequence). V dropped 8 bases and J dropped 3; count of bases not matched to a gene: 3. The CDR3 consists of 12 residues. The CDR3 sequence: CASHRGEETQYF. CDR3 nucleotides: TGTGCCAGCCACAGGGGAGAAGAGACCCAGTACTTC.

The chain carries TRBV28 and TRBJ2-1; D may be TRBD1 or TRBD2 (6 bases each). Trimming stripped 7 bases from V and 2 bases from J, with 9 bases between. Germline assignment: CDR1 MDHEN and CDR2 SYDVKM. The CDR3 spans 13 residues. The CDR3 coding sequence is TGTGCCAGCAAGGGGGGTGCCTACAATGAGCAGTTCTTC. This gives the protein CASKGGAYNEQFF.

The V call is TRBV7-9, the J call TRBJ1-5; no clear D. The CDR3 sequence is 16 residues long. Germline lookup yields CDR1 SEHNR and CDR2 FQNEAQ (reference sequence). The V end lost 5 bases, the J end lost 1 base, and 15 bases lay between the germline ends. CDR3 amino acids: CASSPSGILSNQPQHF. The CDR3 DNA follows: TGTGCCAGCAGCCCATCCGGGATCCTGAGCAATCAGCCCCAGCATTTT. Full variable domain (remainder filled in from reference TRBV7-9 and TRBJ1-5): DTGVSQNPRHKITKRGQNVTFRCDPISEHNRLYWYRQTLGQGPEFLTYFQNEAQLEKSRLLSDRFSAERPKGSFSTLEIQRTEQGDSAMYLCASSPSGILSNQPQHFGDGTRLSIL.

This clone was counted once. The chain has TRBV19 and TRBJ2-7; 8 bases are a match to TRBD1. The junction had 8 bases not matched to a gene; V was cut back by 5 bases and J by 2 bases. There are 15 residues in the CDR3. Germline V lookup: CDR1 LNHDA, CDR2 SQIVND (reference sequence). The CDR3 reads CASSLRVTGAYEQYF. In DNA, the CDR3 is TGTGCCAGTAGTCTCCGAGTGACAGGGGCCTACGAGCAGTACTTC.

This clone showed up just a few times. The chain has TRBV5-6 and TRBJ2-7, with 8 nucleotides matching TRBD1. In germline, CDR1 is SGHDT, CDR2 YYEEEE. The V gene end was trimmed by 4 bases and the J gene end by 6 bases; junction bases not matched to a gene: 15. This CDR3 is built from 16 residues. CDR3 coding DNA: TGTGCCAGCAGCCCCGCTCCAGGGGGCATCGTCGGCGAGCAGTACTTC. Translating it yields CASSPAPGGIVGEQYF.

A single count supports this clone. The chain uses TRBV29-1 and TRBJ2-7; D is perhaps TRBD2 (6 bases). Between the trimmed V and J ends, which lost 4 bases and 4 bases, there was a span of 14 bases. CDR1 SQVTM and CDR2 ANQGSEA come from the germline V gene. The CDR3 is 13 residues long. The CDR3 DNA is TGCAGCGTTGCGGAGGGGCAAGCTTACGAGCAGTACTTC. Amino acids: CSVAEGQAYEQYF.

By sample fraction, this clone is medium-sized (0.01 to 0.1%). This sequence joins TRBV27 and TRBJ2-1; D gene ambiguous. The CDR3 has 14 residues. Germline lookup yields CDR1 MNHEY and CDR2 SMNVEV (reference sequence). The V gene lost 2 bases and the J gene lost 9 bases, with 14 bases spanning the gap. CDR3 nucleotides: TGTGCCAGCAGTTTAAGGTCCAGCTTGGGTGAGCAGTTCTTC. Protein product: CASSLRSSLGEQFF.

The sample holds one count of this clone. V usage is TRBV21-1 and J usage is TRBJ2-1; TRBD1 was called by the table and not checked on the DNA. TRBV21-1 represents a pseudogene. The CDR3 is 16 amino acids. The CDR3 DNA follows: TGTGCCAGCAGCGCCCCGACAGGGAGGACCTACAATGAGCAGTTCTTC. The encoded protein is CASSAPTGRTYNEQFF.

This chain joins TRBV7-6 and TRBJ2-7; the match to TRBD1 covers 8 bases. Germline CDR1 SGHVS, CDR2 FNYEAQ. With V trimmed by 5 bases and J by 6 bases, 12 bases remained unmatched. This CDR3 spans 15 amino acids. The CDR3 here is CASSPTDRGYSEQYF. CDR3 sequence (DNA): TGTGCCAGCAGCCCGACCGACAGGGGTTACTCCGAGCAGTACTTC.

The CDR3 bases are TGTGCCAGCAGTGACTGGGATACGCAGTATTTT. This encodes CASSDWDTQYF. The chain carries TRBV2 and TRBJ2-3; no firm D call. The CDR3 extends over 11 amino acids. Deletions cut 3 bases from V and 6 bases from J, with 4 bases between. Per germline, CDR1 SNHLY and CDR2 FYNNEI. The full variable domain, completed using reference TRBV2 and TRBJ2-3, is EPEVTQTPSHQVTQMGQEVILRCVPISNHLYFYWYRQILGQKVEFLVSFYNNEISEKSEIFDDQFSVERPDGSNFTLKIRSTKLEDSAMYFCASSDWDTQYFGPGTRLTVL.

J is TRBJ2-5 and V is TRBV10-1; D remains ambiguous. From germline, CDR1 is WNHNN and CDR2 SYGVQD (reference sequence). V was clipped by 2 bases and J by 4 bases, with 8 bases between them. There are 13 residues in the CDR3. CDR3 DNA sequence: TGCGCCAGCAGTGAGGGTAGAGGAGAGACCCAGTACTTC. Translating gives CASSEGRGETQYF.

The chain joins TRBV4-1 to TRBJ2-5; the D call may be TRBD1 or TRBD2 (5 bases each). The end of the DNA is better explained by TRBJ2-7, so the J call may be wrong. Germline V gives CDR1 MGHRA, CDR2 YSYEKL. CDR3 length: 15 residues. The CDR3 DNA follows: TGCGCCAGCAGCCAAGAAGGGTCAGGGAGTTACGAGCAGTACTTC. Protein sequence: CASSQEGSGSYEQYF.

This clone turned up a few times. V usage is TRBV28 and J usage is TRBJ2-7, with 11 nucleotides matching TRBD1. Looked up from germline, CDR1 is MDHEN and CDR2 is SYDVKM. The CDR3 runs to 15 residues. J lost 7 bases, V lost 1 base, and 6 bases had no gene match. The CDR3 here is CASSLSDRGLGEQYF. The CDR3 DNA sequence: TGTGCCAGCAGTTTATCGGACAGGGGGCTAGGAGAGCAGTACTTC.

The V call is TRBV5-4, the J call TRBJ2-3, with D unclear. V lost 5 bases to trimming and J lost 6 bases, with 16 bases between them. This CDR3 contains 14 residues. Germline V lookup: CDR1 SGHNT, CDR2 YYREEE (reference sequence). For the CDR3, the DNA is TGTGCCAGCAGTTCGAGTACCGGGTTCGATACGCAGTATTTT. Protein sequence: CASSSSTGFDTQYF. The whole variable domain, filled in from reference TRBV5-4 and TRBJ2-3, reads ETGVTQSPTHLIKTRGQQVTLRCSSQSGHNTVSWYQQALGQGPQFIFQYYREEENGRGNFPPRFSGLQFPNYSSELNVNALELDDSALYLCASSSSTGFDTQYFGPGTRLTVL.